This TCR beta chain was recovered during a study of blood T cell repertoires in COVID-19 (dated by TCRdb to the early 2020s). For the study in its entirety: Samples covering the acute and convalescent phases of COVID-19 were provided by collaborators in the United States, Italy and Spain. The prospective study material was composed of cDNA or gDNA derived from T cells, B-cell-depleted T cells, or PBMCs. Subjects who had been exposed to COVID-19, were actively infected with it, or had recovered from it provided the deeply sampled blood TCRbeta repertoires that made up the dataset. The repertoires were released in a freely available public database intended as a resource for research on the immune response to SARS-CoV-2. Samples were obtained from the ongoing ImmuneRACE study (first 160 participants) and from approximately 1,200 subjects provided by 6 global collaborators. Nearly every sample came with metadata listing a de-identified subject ID, COVID-19 status, age in years and sex. HLA class I and class II types, where available, came from metadata supplied by the sample provider rather than from assay-based typing. Study-level results and caveats: The amount of clinical and demographic metadata varied by source and participant and was provided uncurated.

The immunoSEQ Assay, a bias-controlled multiplex PCR, was used to amplify TCRbeta CDR3 regions from genomic DNA. The original pipeline was this. Within the assay, amplification of reference gene primers was used to estimate how many nucleated cells each sample contained. To quantify the absolute abundance of each unique TCRbeta CDR3 rearrangement, sequence reads were collapsed and filtered. For each sample, productive Simpson clonality was calculated by taking the square root of Simpson's diversity index across productive rearrangements. The clones in this table, taken by TCRdb from immuneACCESS, are in-frame only. Not every clone is retained; where verified, under half of the shortfall comes from an unresolved V gene, and the cause of the rest is unknown. D and trimming come from the DNA, and the V and J calls and clone size come from that table. A total of about 89,000 clones appear in this sample, 60% to 80% of them only once. The ten largest clonotypes hold about 15% of the sample.

Each collaborating institution followed its own protocols to collect whole blood in K2EDTA tubes. For TCRbeta analysis, collaborators shipped samples in one of three forms: frozen whole blood, isolated PBMCs, or DNA extracted from either of those sample types. This clone was seen only once. The antigen it binds to is not known. Within one base of it there is no much larger clone, and no base qualities were kept. V and J are trimmed by 2 bases and 8 bases, and the gene matches miss 9 bases of the junction. Via the germline V gene, CDR1 is ENHRY and CDR2 SYGVKD. Reading from cysteine to phenylalanine, the CDR3 counts 15 amino acids. Only CDR3 DNA remains: 45 bases, in frame from the first base.

The sequence was collected from a woman of 80 years or more with acute or convalescent COVID-19. The chain couples TRBV10-3 to TRBJ1-2; 9 nucleotides in the junction match TRBD1. Source material: peripheral blood. The nucleotide sequence is given as TGTGCCATCAGTGAGGGGACAGGGAGGGTCGGGGGCTACACCTTC. This codes for CAISEGTGRVGGYTF.